This note documents a single TCR beta chain sequence. Antigen: not known. This sample stems from a study of Graves' ophthalmopathy and Graves' hyperthyroidism. Study background: Pretreatment peripheral blood was obtained at initial diagnosis. Study-wide results and caveats: Among expanded thyroid clonotypes above 0.001 frequency, most also occurred in blood.

RNA transcripts were the source from which TCR beta CDR3 regions were amplified. Second-round multiplex PCR came after first-round RT-PCR with HTBI primers. MiXCR, applied by TCRdb to the multiplex PCR reads, yields one record per CDR3 protein. The table has about 400,000 distinct CDR3 sequences, 18% seen once. CDR3 size: 18 residues. Germline loops: CDR1 MNHNS, CDR2 SASEGT. V lost 0 bases, J lost 2 bases, and 16 bases lay in between. The receptor was derived from a woman aged 18-30 years with Graves' ophthalmopathy. Sequenced sample: peripheral blood. The J gene is TRBJ2-2, the V gene TRBV6-1; TRBD1 is a possible D gene (6 bases). DNA for the CDR3: TGTGCCAGCAGTGAAGCAACCTCAGGGGCAATTAACACCGGGGAGCTGTTTTTT. Translated, it gives CASSEATSGAINTGELFF.